This T cell receptor beta chain was recovered during a study of cytomegalovirus exposure and HLA in healthy donors. This PCR relied on a set of 60 Vbeta primers and 13 Jbeta primers. Generated by immunoSEQ multiplex PCR, the TCRdb table keeps only in-frame clones and is missing some. The data contain some 200,000 clones, approximately 79% of them singletons. Study results and caveats: In a later analysis, CMV-associated beta chains were mostly HLA-associated, it appeared. In an earlier analysis, in some 500 donors, most V segments appeared productive either ~87% or ~30% of the time. Across HLA loci, a later analysis found differing TCR association rates, with DRB1 most and HLA-C fewest.

The CDR3 is made up of 15 amino acids. V was pared by 0 bases and J by 2 bases, with 8 bases between. Germline loops: CDR1 GTSNPN, CDR2 SVGIG (reference sequence). In the case of this clone: The antigen is undetermined.

The J gene is TRBJ2-6, the V gene TRBV30; D call uncertain. The receptor comes from a girl aged 2-15 years in good health and CMV-seronegative. Source material: PBMCs. The CDR3, as DNA: TGTGCCTGGAGTGTACTGGGCGCTGGGGCCAACGTCCTGACTTTC. Translation gives CAWSVLGAGANVLTF.